These 18 T cell receptor beta chains were sequenced from one sample in a study of blood T cell repertoires in COVID-19. TCRdb keeps only in-frame clones here, not all; method: immunoSEQ multiplex PCR. The table shows hundreds of thousands of clones, with about 88% occurring only once. The sequencing sample was made of peripheral blood. The receptors come from a human donor in a cohort sampled during active COVID-19.

The gene calls are TRBV30 and TRBJ1-6; 8 bases fit TRBD1. Germline CDR1 reads GTSNPN; CDR2 reads SVGIG (reference sequence). The CDR3 has 15 residues. Trimming removed 8 bases from V and 7 bases from J; junction bases left unmatched: 13. The CDR3 bases are TGTGCCACCTTGACAGGGGCCCTCGGGAATTCACCCCTCCACTTT. It translates to CATLTGALGNSPLHF.

The V gene is TRBV7-2, the J gene TRBJ1-3, with TRBD1 as a possible D gene (6 bases). CDR1 SGHTA and CDR2 FQGNSA come from the germline V gene. Trimming cost V 5 bases and J 2 bases, with 16 bases left between them. There are 16 residues in the CDR3. CDR3 loop: CASSTNYRVTGNTIYF. CDR3 DNA sequence: TGTGCCAGCAGCACTAACTACAGGGTGACTGGAAACACCATATATTTT.

The DNA for the CDR3 is TGTGCCAGCACCCCAGGCGGGAGGGCCCCAGATACGCAGTATTTT. This gives the protein CASTPGGRAPDTQYF. This chain connects TRBV25-1 to TRBJ2-3; 9 nucleotides agree with TRBD2. Trimming took 7 bases from V and 4 from J; bases not matched to a gene: 9. The CDR3 is 15 residues long. Germline loops: CDR1 MGHDK, CDR2 SYGVNS.

The chain recombines TRBV3-1 (or the pseudogene TRBV3-2) with TRBJ1-2; no clear D. The CDR3 runs to 18 residues. Trimming removed 2 bases from V and 1 base from J, with 20 bases in between. Germline V gives CDR1 LGHDT, CDR2 YNNKEL (reference sequence). This CDR3 is CASSQYSGSPPFNYGYTF. The DNA for the CDR3 is TGTGCCAGCAGCCAATACTCCGGGAGTCCACCTTTTAACTATGGCTACACCTTC.

This clone has only a few counts. The CDR3 sequence is CAWNPRGQGNTIYF. The DNA for the CDR3 is TGTGCCTGGAACCCAAGGGGGCAAGGAAACACCATATATTTT. V and J are TRBV30 and TRBJ1-3; 7 nucleotides line up with TRBD1. CDR3 length: 14 amino acids. J was trimmed by 4 bases and V by 4 bases; bases with no gene match: 7. Germline loops: CDR1 GTSNPN, CDR2 SVGIG (reference sequence).

V is TRBV3-1 (or the pseudogene TRBV3-2) and J is TRBJ1-4, with no clear D. V was trimmed by 3 bases and J by 0 bases, leaving 8 bases between them. There are 15 residues in the CDR3. Germline V lookup: CDR1 LGHDT, CDR2 YNNKEL (reference sequence). The CDR3 DNA reads TGTGCCAGCAGCCATCGCGGGGCAACTAATGAAAAACTGTTTTTT. This gives the protein CASSHRGATNEKLFF.

V and J are TRBV14 and TRBJ1-1; 9 bases are shared with TRBD1. V was pared by 0 bases and J by 0 bases, with 17 bases of the junction left unmatched. Germline V CDR1 and CDR2: SGHDN, FVKESK. The CDR3 is 21 amino acids. CDR3 in DNA: TGTGCCAGCAGCCAAGATTGGGACAGGGAGGCATACAAATTGATGAACACTGAAGCTTTCTTT. Its protein is CASSQDWDREAYKLMNTEAFF.

J is TRBJ1-1 and V is TRBV3-1 (or the pseudogene TRBV3-2); TRBD1 matches 9 bases. The V gene end was trimmed by 2 bases and the J gene end by 2 bases; junction bases not matched to a gene: 3. The CDR3 sequence is 15 residues long. In germline, CDR1 is LGHDT, CDR2 YNNKEL (reference sequence). The CDR3 sequence is CASSQTGQGNTEAFF. CDR3 nucleotide sequence: TGTGCCAGCAGCCAAACGGGACAGGGAAACACTGAAGCTTTCTTT.

The rearrangement joins TRBV5-1 to TRBJ2-3; 14 bases are shared with TRBD2. Germline CDR1 and CDR2: SGHRS and YFSETQ. V lost 4 bases, J lost 4 bases, and 5 bases stayed unmatched. The CDR3 contains 16 residues. Written as DNA, the CDR3 is TGCGCCAGCAGCCCGGGACTAGCGGGAGTCGCAGATACGCAGTATTTT. Translation: CASSPGLAGVADTQYF.

The chain combines TRBV11-2 with TRBJ2-1; no clear D. The CDR3 contains 13 residues. Germline CDR1 and CDR2: SGHAT and FQNNGV. The V end lost 1 base, the J end lost 8 bases, and 9 bases lay between the germline ends. CDR3 loop: CASSLVFRYEQFF. In nucleotides, the CDR3 is TGTGCCAGCAGCTTAGTGTTCAGATATGAGCAGTTCTTC.

The chain combines TRBV6-5 with TRBJ2-1, with D possibly being TRBD2 (5 bases). CDR3 length: 14 residues. Germline V gene lookup returns CDR1 MNHEY and CDR2 SVGAGI. V lost 6 bases, J lost 2 bases, and 11 bases lay in between. The chain's CDR3 is CASRTSGTYNEQFF. The CDR3 DNA reads TGTGCCAGCAGGACGAGCGGTACCTACAATGAGCAGTTCTTC.

The chain couples TRBV7-3 to TRBJ2-3; no clear D. In germline, CDR1 is SGHTA, CDR2 FQGTGA. This CDR3 has 16 amino acids. V lost 2 bases and J lost 5, with 17 bases in between. For the CDR3, the DNA is TGTGCCAGCAGCTTAGGAATACAGCCCTTCGGAGATACGCAGTATTTT. Translating it yields CASSLGIQPFGDTQYF.

This clone was detected once. The chain recombines TRBV6-1 with TRBJ1-2; possible D gene TRBD1, 5 bases. CDR1 MNHNS and CDR2 SASEGT come from the germline V gene. Trimming took 6 bases from V and 0 from J, leaving 11 bases between them. The CDR3 sequence is 14 residues long. The CDR3 reads CASSRTRANYGYTF. In nucleotides, the CDR3 is TGTGCCAGCAGCCGGACAAGAGCTAACTATGGCTACACCTTC.

This chain connects TRBV5-4 to TRBJ2-2, with a possible D match to TRBD2 (6 bases). This CDR3 region has 15 residues. The V end lost 0 bases, the J end lost 1 base, and 7 bases lay between the germline ends. Germline assignment: CDR1 SGHNT and CDR2 YYREEE (reference sequence). CDR3 loop: CASSLGGENTGELFF. The CDR3 DNA reads as TGTGCCAGCAGCTTGGGCGGGGAGAACACCGGGGAGCTGTTTTTT.

The CDR3 reads CASSEQNTEAFF. The CDR3 coding sequence is TGTGCCAGCAGTGAACAGAACACTGAAGCTTTCTTT. This chain connects TRBV6-1 to TRBJ1-1; D is unclear. The CDR3 totals 12 residues. Deletions cut 2 bases from V and 1 base from J, with 2 bases between. Per the germline V gene, CDR1 is MNHNS and CDR2 is SASEGT.

The chain is built from TRBV6-5 and TRBJ2-3; 8 nucleotides line up with TRBD1. Germline V gene lookup returns CDR1 MNHEY and CDR2 SVGAGI. V lost 7 bases, J lost 1 base, and 4 bases stayed unmatched. The CDR3 consists of 14 residues. The CDR3 DNA reads as TGTGCCAGCAAGCTGGGACAGGGCACAGATACGCAGTATTTT. Protein sequence: CASKLGQGTDTQYF.

The sample holds one count of this clone. CDR3 coding DNA: TGCGCCAGCAAGGGGCTAGCGGACACCTACAATGAGCAGTTCTTC. Translating gives CASKGLADTYNEQFF. The chain joins TRBV5-1 to TRBJ2-1; 7 bases match TRBD2. The V gene's germline CDR1 is SGHRS and CDR2 YFSETQ. This CDR3 is 15 amino acids long. After removal of 6 bases from V and 2 bases from J, the junction contained 8 bases not matched to a gene.

This chain links TRBV27 with TRBJ2-7; weak D call: TRBD1 (6 bases). CDR3 length equals 14 residues. The ends were cut back, 6 bases at V and 1 base at J, with 13 bases in the middle. Germline CDR1 and CDR2: MNHEY and SMNVEV (reference sequence). CDR3 sequence reads: CASSTDRYSYEQYF. The CDR3 DNA follows: TGTGCCAGCAGCACGGACAGATATTCCTACGAGCAGTACTTC.